Given below is one T cell receptor (beta chain) in context. Its antigen is unknown. The data were taken from a study of T cells expressing NK-cell markers. Across the study: The authors derived TCR beta repertoires from sorted CD3+CD56+NKG2C+, CD3+CD56+NKG2C- and CD3+CD56-NKG2C+ T cells. Study results and caveats: Several of the donors also had these clonotypes leading their CD3+CD56-NKG2C+ fraction. The contribution of dominant NKG2C+ clonotypes to CD8+ T cells in a handful of donors was roughly 1.0-7.5%.

Germline V gives CDR1 MNHEY, CDR2 SMNVEV (reference sequence). The CDR3 contains 14 residues. Template switching by 5'RACE with UMIs generated the TCR beta cDNA. TCRdb processed the 5' RACE reads again and assigns one entry to each CDR3 protein, with no DNA. This table lists about 400,000 distinct CDR3 sequences. The V call is TRBV27, the J call TRBJ1-6. The receptor's source is a woman aged 45-65 years in good health. Sequenced input: blood T cells: a sorted CD56 or NKG2C T cell subset, CD4+ or CD8+ T cells, or bulk PBMC T cells (not recorded which). CDR3: CASSSWSLNSPLHF.